Shown below are 30 T cell receptor beta chains from a single sample sequenced in a study of blood T cells in healthy people across ages. Combining a sample-barcoded 5' primer with a J-beta primer mix, a second PCR ran for 7 to 11 cycles. Via MiXCR, TCRdb re-called the 5' RACE reads, giving one row per CDR3 protein. The table shows around 1,000,000 distinct CDR3 sequences, with 25% occurring only once. These sequences were also reported in another study, on T cells of mothers and their children.

The sample was blood. The receptors originated from a girl aged 2 to 10 in good health.

This clonotype was counted ten times or more. This sequence joins TRBV7-2 and TRBJ1-1; unclear D gene. V lost 2 bases and J 3 bases, leaving 7 bases between the germline ends. The CDR3 contains 13 residues. Germline CDR1 reads SGHTA; CDR2 reads FQGNSA. The CDR3 DNA reads TGTGCCAGCAGCTTAATGGGGTACACTGAAGCTTTCTTT. Protein product: CASSLMGYTEAFF.

This clonotype showed up just a few times. The J gene is TRBJ2-2, the V gene TRBV2; the D gene is possibly TRBD2 (6 bases). CDR3 length equals 15 residues. CDR1 SNHLY and CDR2 FYNNEI come from the germline V gene. V lost 7 bases and J lost 1, with 13 bases in between. The CDR3 sequence: CASKSLGGNTGELFF. In DNA, the CDR3 is TGTGCCAGCAAAAGCCTCGGGGGGAACACCGGGGAGCTGTTTTTT.

This clonotype was observed a handful of times. The chain links TRBV9 to TRBJ1-4; D is perhaps TRBD1 (6 bases). The CDR3 runs 15 residues. Germline V CDR1 and CDR2: SGDLS, YYNGEE. The ends were cut back, 4 bases at V and 8 bases at J, with 18 bases in the middle. The CDR3 nucleotides read TGTGCCAGCAGCCCGCCAGGGACATCATTGGAAAAACTGTTTTTT. Its protein is CASSPPGTSLEKLFF.

Many counts were recorded for this clonotype. Relative to the germline gene, one junction end is altered; a read error may explain this. V gene TRBV20-1 combines with J gene TRBJ2-3; D is undetermined. From germline, CDR1 is DFQATT and CDR2 SNEGSKA (reference sequence). This CDR3 spans 12 amino acids. The CDR3 DNA reads as TGCAGTGCTCGAGAAATCGGCGATACGCAGTATTTT. Translated, it gives CSAREIGDTQYF.

This sequence joins TRBV29-1 and TRBJ2-2; no clear D. V was shortened by 4 bases and J by 0 bases, with 12 bases between the two germline ends. CDR3 length equals 15 residues. CDR1 is SQVTM and CDR2 is ANQGSEA in the germline V gene. CDR3: CSVVVQSANTGELFF. Written as DNA, the CDR3 is TGCAGCGTTGTAGTGCAGTCCGCGAACACCGGGGAGCTGTTTTTT.

Turning to this clonotype: The junction differs from germline at one of its ends, possibly a read error. The V gene is TRBV3-1, the J gene TRBJ2-5, with D uncertain. This CDR3 is built from 14 residues. Germline CDR1 reads LGHDT; CDR2 reads YNNKEL (reference sequence). CDR3 DNA: TGTGCCAGCAGCCTAGCTCCGATCCAAGAGACCCAGTATTTC. Its translation is CASSLAPIQETQYF.

This chain links TRBV7-4 with TRBJ1-5, with D possibly TRBD1 on 5 matching bases. The CDR3 has 15 amino acids. Germline-derived CDR1 and CDR2 are SGHVT and SQSDAQ. The germline V and J ends were trimmed by 4 bases and 4 bases, with 14 bases remaining between them. For the CDR3, the DNA is TGTGCCAGCAGCTCTCCCCCGGGGGGAAATCAGCCCCAGCATTTT. As protein: CASSSPPGGNQPQHF.

The V gene is TRBV11-3, the J gene TRBJ1-2; possibly TRBD1 for D (5 bases). The germline V gene encodes CDR1 SGHNT and CDR2 YENEEA. The V gene lost 5 bases and the J gene lost 8 bases, with 21 bases spanning the gap. The CDR3 contains 15 residues. This CDR3 reads CASSRRDGGMGGYTF. CDR3 in DNA: TGTGCCAGCAGCAGAAGGGACGGGGGAATGGGGGGCTACACCTTC.

The rearrangement links TRBV7-2 to TRBJ1-2, with 10 positions matching TRBD1. This CDR3 contains 16 residues. The germline CDR1 and CDR2 sequences are SGHTA and FQGNSA. Losses at the gene ends were 5 bases for V and 4 bases for J; bases not matched to a gene: 10. CDR3 DNA: TGTGCCAGCAGCACGGACAGGGGGGGTTCCGTCTATGGCTACACCTTC. Residues: CASSTDRGGSVYGYTF.

The chain uses TRBV5-6 and TRBJ2-5; possible D gene TRBD2, 6 bases. The DNA matches TRBJ2-7 better at its end, which makes the J call doubtful. CDR1 and CDR2 (germline): SGHDT, YYEEEE. The CDR3 spans 14 residues. DNA for the CDR3: TGTGCCAGCAGCTTCGTCGGGAGCACCTACGAGCAGTACTTC. Translation: CASSFVGSTYEQYF.

This clonotype has just a few counts. The V call is TRBV24-1, the J call TRBJ2-1, with 8 bases identical to TRBD2. V shed 4 bases, J shed 6 bases, and the junction held 7 bases outside the gene matches. Germline V gene data show CDR1 as KGHDR and CDR2 as SFDVKD. This CDR3 region has 15 residues. The CDR3 loop is CATSEGLASGNEQFF. The DNA for the CDR3 is TGTGCCACCAGTGAAGGACTAGCTAGCGGCAATGAGCAGTTCTTC.

This clonotype has just a few counts. CDR3 nucleotide sequence: TGCAGTGCTAGGTCGGGACTAGCGTTTTTAGGAAATGAGCAGTTCTTC. It codes for CSARSGLAFLGNEQFF. This chain links TRBV20-1 with TRBJ2-1; 10 bases align to TRBD2. The CDR3 contains 16 residues. Germline CDR1 is DFQATT and CDR2 is SNEGSKA (reference sequence). The V segment lost 3 bases and the J segment 7 bases; nucleotides outside the gene matches: 12.

This clonotype was detected a few times. The chain couples TRBV10-3 to TRBJ2-7; D gene unclear. The germline CDR1 and CDR2 sequences are ENHRY and SYGVKD. This CDR3 comprises 14 residues. The V end lost 3 bases, the J end lost 4 bases, and 13 bases lay between the germline ends. CDR3 sequence: CAISDPGLGYEQYF. The CDR3, as DNA: TGTGCCATCAGTGATCCGGGTTTAGGGTACGAGCAGTACTTC.

This chain uses TRBV9 with TRBJ2-4; no reliable D call. V gave up 5 bases and J gave up 0 bases, with 6 bases separating them. Per the germline V gene, CDR1 is SGDLS and CDR2 is YYNGEE. The CDR3 is 13 amino acids. CDR3: CASSLIAKNIQYF. CDR3 DNA sequence: TGTGCCAGCAGTTTAATAGCCAAAAACATTCAGTACTTC.

As to this clonotype: Sequence at one end of the junction differs from germline and may be a read error. The chain combines TRBV15 with TRBJ2-5, with D tentatively TRBD1 (6 bases). The CDR3 has 16 amino acids. Germline assignment: CDR1 LNHNV and CDR2 YYDKDF (reference sequence). The CDR3 sequence: CATSRDSRQGQATQYF. CDR3 in DNA: TGTGCCACCAGCAGAGATAGCCGCCAGGGGCAAGCGACCCAGTACTTC.

This clonotype came up many times. CDR3 nucleotide sequence: TGTGCCAGCACCTGGGGGAATCAGCCCCAGCATTTT. Translating it yields CASTWGNQPQHF. The V and J genes are TRBV12-3 or TRBV12-4 and TRBJ1-5, with D perhaps TRBD1 (5 bases). The CDR3 contains 12 residues. Trimming left V 7 bases short and J 4 bases short, with 8 bases between.

V is TRBV20-1 and J is TRBJ2-1; D uncertain. The germline V gene encodes CDR1 DFQATT and CDR2 SNEGSKA (reference sequence). The ends were cut back, 6 bases at V and 9 bases at J, with 9 bases in the middle. The CDR3 is made up of 10 amino acids. DNA for the CDR3: TGCAGTGCCTTCAGTGGTGAGCAGTTCTTC. Its protein product is CSAFSGEQFF.

This clonotype was detected only a few times. The genes are TRBV4-1 and TRBJ2-1; 15 bases match TRBD2. The CDR3 loop spans 18 amino acids. The germline CDR1 and CDR2 sequences are MGHRA and YSYEKL. Trimming removed 1 base from V and 7 bases from J; junction bases left unmatched: 8. In nucleotides, the CDR3 is TGCGCCAGCAGCCAAGGAGTAGGACTAGCGGGAGGGCCTAATGAGCAGTTCTTC. This translates into CASSQGVGLAGGPNEQFF.

This clonotype was found a few times. The gene calls are TRBV27 and TRBJ1-4; D gene uncertain. V lost 8 bases and J 8 bases, leaving 18 bases between the germline ends. The CDR3 length is 14 residues. From germline, CDR1 is MNHEY and CDR2 SMNVEV (reference sequence). The CDR3 DNA reads as TGTGCCAGCGGATATCCGGGAAGCAAAGAAAAACTGTTTTTT. It yields the protein CASGYPGSKEKLFF.

V and J are TRBV20-1 and TRBJ1-1; D unclear. In germline, CDR1 is DFQATT, CDR2 SNEGSKA (reference sequence). V was cut by 0 bases and J by 1 base, with 6 bases left in between. CDR3 length equals 13 residues. The CDR3 bases are TGCAGTGCTAGAGAGGTGGGGAACACTGAAGCTTTCTTT. Encoded protein: CSAREVGNTEAFF.

This clonotype is a singleton in its sample. This chain joins TRBV20-1 and TRBJ2-5; 9 nucleotides agree with TRBD1. With 4 bases clipped from V and 4 bases from J, the junction kept 10 bases outside the gene matches. From germline, CDR1 is DFQATT and CDR2 SNEGSKA (reference sequence). The CDR3 loop spans 15 amino acids. The DNA for the CDR3 is TGCAGTGCTACTCCGTGGACAGGGGACAGAGAGACCCAGTACTTC. Residues: CSATPWTGDRETQYF.

This rearrangement joins TRBV7-2 to TRBJ1-2; D may be TRBD1 (5 bases). The CDR3 is made up of 12 amino acids. Germline assignment: CDR1 SGHTA and CDR2 FQGNSA. The V end was cut by 1 base, the J end by 10 bases, with 10 bases between. As DNA, the CDR3 is TGTGCCAGCAGCTTAGAGCGACAGCTCTACACCTTC. Translating it yields CASSLERQLYTF.

The V and J genes are TRBV4-1 and TRBJ2-5; tentatively, D is TRBD2 (5 bases). The last part of the DNA fits TRBJ2-1 better; the J call may be wrong. The germline V gene encodes CDR1 MGHRA and CDR2 YSYEKL. The CDR3 loop spans 14 amino acids. The CDR3 coding sequence is TGCGGGGCGGGTCTTGGGGTCCTTGGGGATGAGCAGTTCTTC. Translating it yields CGAGLGVLGDEQFF.

CDR3 in DNA: TGCAGTGCTAGAGACAACACCTACGAGCAGTACTTC. This encodes CSARDNTYEQYF. The chain has TRBV20-1 and TRBJ2-5, with D uncertain. The closer fit of TRBJ2-7 to the DNA end suggests the J call may be wrong. The CDR3 consists of 12 residues. CDR1 and CDR2 from the germline V gene are DFQATT and SNEGSKA (reference sequence).

The chain links TRBV24-1 to TRBJ2-5; 10 bases are a match to TRBD2. CDR3 size: 13 residues. From germline, CDR1 is KGHDR and CDR2 SFDVKD. With 7 bases clipped from V and 2 bases from J, the junction kept 0 bases outside the gene matches. The CDR3 nucleotides read TGTGCCACCAGAGCGGGGGGGCAAGAGACCCAGTACTTC. Its translation is CATRAGGQETQYF.

The rearrangement joins TRBV29-1 to TRBJ1-2; a possible D gene is TRBD1 (5 bases). V shed 0 bases and J shed 2 bases, with 10 bases lying between them. The CDR3 runs 14 residues. Germline V gives CDR1 SQVTM, CDR2 ANQGSEA. Here the CDR3 DNA reads TGCAGCGTTGAAGAAAGAAGGGGCAACTATGGCTACACCTTC. Translated: CSVEERRGNYGYTF.

This chain uses TRBV29-1 with TRBJ1-2; D is ambiguous. This CDR3 spans 13 amino acids. Trimming took off 0 bases at V and 1 base at J, with 6 bases between the two ends. Germline assignment: CDR1 SQVTM and CDR2 ANQGSEA. The CDR3 sequence: CSVEDSSNYGYTF. The CDR3, as DNA: TGCAGCGTTGAAGACTCGAGTAACTATGGCTACACCTTC.

As regards this clonotype: Possible read error: a much larger clone is one base away. The J gene is TRBJ1-1, the V gene TRBV7-9; D unclear. Germline V gene sequence: CDR1 SEHNR, CDR2 FQNEAQ (reference sequence). This CDR3 has 12 residues. DNA for the CDR3: TGTTCCAGCAGCTTTCAGGACACTGAAGCTTTCTTT. Encoded protein: CSSSFQDTEAFF.

Only a few counts were recorded for this clonotype. The chain couples TRBV29-1 to TRBJ2-5, with TRBD2 identical over 7 bases. The ends lost 4 bases at V and 11 bases at J; junction bases unmatched: 10. Germline CDR1 is SQVTM and CDR2 is ANQGSEA. CDR3 length: 12 residues. The CDR3 protein is CSVVHRGGEQYF. As DNA, the CDR3 is TGCAGCGTTGTACATAGGGGAGGGGAGCAGTACTTC.

The chain carries TRBV4-1 and TRBJ2-7, with D possibly TRBD2 on 6 matching bases. CDR1 and CDR2 from the germline V gene are MGHRA and YSYEKL. Trimming took off 0 bases at V and 4 bases at J, with 13 bases between the two ends. The CDR3 loop spans 15 amino acids. The CDR3 sequence is CASSQEWGENYEQYF. CDR3 in DNA: TGCGCCAGCAGCCAAGAATGGGGGGAGAATTACGAGCAGTACTTC.